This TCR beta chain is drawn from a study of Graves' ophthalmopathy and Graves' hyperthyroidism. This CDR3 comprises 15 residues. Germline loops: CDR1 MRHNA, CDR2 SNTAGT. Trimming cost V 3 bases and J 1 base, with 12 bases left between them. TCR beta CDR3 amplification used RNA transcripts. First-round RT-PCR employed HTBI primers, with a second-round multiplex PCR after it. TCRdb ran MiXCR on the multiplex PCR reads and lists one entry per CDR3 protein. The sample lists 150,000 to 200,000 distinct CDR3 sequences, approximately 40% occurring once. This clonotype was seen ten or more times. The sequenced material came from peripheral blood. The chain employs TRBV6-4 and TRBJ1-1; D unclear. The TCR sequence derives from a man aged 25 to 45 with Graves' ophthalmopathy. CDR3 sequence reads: CASSELEEGNTEAFF. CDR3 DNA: TGTGCCAGCAGTGAACTCGAGGAGGGGAACACTGAAGCTTTCTTT.